The 21 T cell receptor beta chains listed next were all sequenced from one sample in a study of response to subunit inactivated influenza vaccine. TCRdb re-called the RT-PCR reads through MiXCR, storing one row per CDR3 protein. The sample has roughly 630,000 distinct CDR3 sequences; roughly 15% are singletons. This specimen was PBMCs from blood, taken 14 to 15 days before vaccination. The source is a man aged 50-60 years who received an inactivated influenza vaccine.

This clonotype was observed a handful of times. The chain combines TRBV20-1 with TRBJ2-7, with a possible D match to TRBD2 (5 bases). CDR1 and CDR2 from the germline V gene are DFQATT and SNEGSKA (reference sequence). The length of the CDR3 is 13 residues. V dropped 2 bases and J dropped 0 bases, with 8 bases sitting between them. CDR3 sequence reads: CSARSGLSYEQYF. In DNA form, the CDR3 reads TGCAGTGCTAGAAGCGGCCTCTCCTACGAGCAGTACTTC.

This clonotype appeared a few times. The chain is built from TRBV4-3 and TRBJ2-3, with 9 bases lining up with TRBD2. Germline CDR1 and CDR2: LGHNA and YSLEER. This CDR3 is built from 15 residues. The trim removed 4 bases at V and 8 bases at J, leaving 10 bases unmatched. This CDR3 reads CASSLVAGAAVTQYF. CDR3 DNA: TGCGCCAGCAGCCTCGTAGCGGGAGCAGCGGTTACGCAGTATTTT.

V usage is TRBV6-5 and J usage is TRBJ2-3, with 7 bases lining up with TRBD1. V lost 5 bases and J lost 10; bases outside the gene matches: 9. This CDR3 is 13 amino acids long. Germline V gene data show CDR1 as MNHEY and CDR2 as SVGAGI. CDR3 in DNA: TGTGCCAGCAGTCCTTCTCGAGGGACAGCGCAGTATTTT. Translated, it gives CASSPSRGTAQYF.

Only a few counts were recorded for this clonotype. The CDR3 region has the DNA TGCGCCAGCAGTCCTTCGGCAAGAGATGAAAAACTGTTTTTT. Translating it yields CASSPSARDEKLFF. The chain joins TRBV5-1 to TRBJ1-4; D is undetermined. Germline CDR1 reads SGHRS; CDR2 reads YFSETQ. V was clipped by 5 bases and J by 6 bases, with 14 bases between them. CDR3 size: 14 residues.

This sequence joins TRBV5-5 and TRBJ2-7; 10 bases are shared with TRBD2. Unmatched junction bases numbered 8, after V lost 3 bases and J lost 5 bases. This CDR3 is built from 15 residues. In germline, CDR1 is SGHKS, CDR2 YYEKEE (reference sequence). CDR3 sequence: CASSSFLAGVNEQYF. CDR3 DNA sequence: TGTGCCAGCAGCTCCTTCCTAGCGGGAGTTAACGAGCAGTACTTC. The complete variable domain, with remaining parts taken from reference TRBV5-5 and TRBJ2-7, reads DAGVTQSPTHLIKTRGQQVTLRCSPISGHKSVSWYQQVLGQGPQFIFQYYEKEERGRGNFPDRFSARQFPNYSSELNVNALLLGDSALYLCASSSFLAGVNEQYFGPGTRLTVT.

The chain combines TRBV5-5 with TRBJ2-7; 8 nucleotides match TRBD1. Trimming took 1 base from V and 0 from J; bases not matched to a gene: 3. CDR1 and CDR2 (germline): SGHKS, YYEKEE (reference sequence). The CDR3 runs to 15 residues. In nucleotides, the CDR3 is TGTGCCAGCAGCTTGAACACAGGGGGCTCCTACGAGCAGTACTTC. Translated: CASSLNTGGSYEQYF.

The gene calls are TRBV7-8 and TRBJ2-7; D is ambiguous. Germline V gene lookup returns CDR1 SGHVS and CDR2 FQNEAQ. The CDR3 is 16 amino acids. V shed 4 bases and J shed 2 bases, with 18 bases lying between them. The DNA for the CDR3 is TGTGCCAGCAGCTATACGCCCAGGTCCCCTACCTACGAGCAGTACTTC. Translating it yields CASSYTPRSPTYEQYF.

The chain carries TRBV19 and TRBJ2-2, with D maybe TRBD1 (5 bases). The V end lost 1 base, the J end lost 7 bases, and 16 bases lay between the germline ends. The germline CDR1 and CDR2 sequences are LNHDA and SQIVND (reference sequence). The CDR3 is 16 residues long. The CDR3 loop reads CASSIGNRIGGGELFF. CDR3 bases: TGTGCCAGTAGTATAGGTAACAGGATCGGCGGCGGGGAGCTGTTTTTT.

V and J are TRBV28 and TRBJ2-1; possibly TRBD2 for D (6 bases). The CDR3 length is 12 residues. Between the trimmed V and J ends, which lost 7 bases and 5 bases, there was a span of 9 bases. Germline V gives CDR1 MDHEN, CDR2 SYDVKM. The CDR3 nucleotides are TGTGCCAGCAACGTAGCGGACAATGAGCAGTTCTTC. This encodes CASNVADNEQFF.

This clonotype showed up just a few times. This chain connects TRBV4-3 to TRBJ2-1; 12 bases line up with TRBD2. The CDR3 has 20 amino acids. Germline V gives CDR1 LGHNA, CDR2 YSLEER. V dropped 1 base and J dropped 3; count of bases not matched to a gene: 13. The CDR3 here is CASSQGTSGTFPDVYNEQFF. Here the CDR3 DNA reads TGCGCCAGCAGCCAAGGGACTAGCGGGACCTTCCCCGACGTCTACAATGAGCAGTTCTTC.

This clonotype was recorded many times. The chain joins TRBV29-1 to TRBJ1-3, with D possibly TRBD1 on 5 matching bases. CDR1 and CDR2 (germline): SQVTM, ANQGSEA. V gave up 5 bases and J gave up 4 bases, with 9 bases separating them. There are 12 residues in the CDR3. CDR3 amino acids: CSVIREGNTIYF. The CDR3 nucleotides are TGCAGCGTTATCAGGGAAGGAAACACCATATATTTT. Full variable domain (outside the CDR3, taken from reference TRBV29-1 and TRBJ1-3): SAVISQKPSRDICQRGTSLTIQCQVDSQVTMMFWYRQQPGQSLTLIATANQGSEATYESGFVIDKFPISRPNLTFSTLTVSNMSPEDSSIYLCSVIREGNTIYFGEGSWLTVV.

This clonotype was detected a few times. The chain couples TRBV20-1 to TRBJ2-3, with D perhaps assigned TRBD1 or TRBD2 (5 bases each). Germline CDR1 DFQATT, CDR2 SNEGSKA (reference sequence). V lost 5 bases and J lost 4, with 22 bases in between. CDR3 length: 16 residues. The CDR3 sequence: CSAPPPGASSSDTQYF. In DNA form, the CDR3 reads TGCAGTGCTCCCCCGCCCGGGGCCTCCTCCTCAGATACGCAGTATTTT.

This clonotype occurred a few times. The chain links TRBV5-5 to TRBJ2-7; weak D call: TRBD2 (6 bases). Germline V CDR1 and CDR2: SGHKS, YYEKEE (reference sequence). V was shortened by 0 bases and J by 3 bases, with 10 bases between the two germline ends. The CDR3 contains 14 residues. The CDR3 nucleotides are TGTGCCAGCAGCTTGGGTAGCGGAATCTACGAGCAGTACTTC. Protein sequence: CASSLGSGIYEQYF.

This clonotype was seen more than once but under ten times. This sequence joins TRBV12-3 or TRBV12-4 and TRBJ2-2; 8 positions match TRBD1. Losses at the gene ends were 6 bases for V and 2 bases for J; bases not matched to a gene: 17. This CDR3 spans 19 amino acids. The CDR3 nucleotides are TGTGCCAGCAGCGCTTCCCCTGGTGGGACAGGCCTTAACACCGGGGAGCTGTTTTTT. It is translated as CASSASPGGTGLNTGELFF.

This chain links TRBV20-1 with TRBJ2-1; 10 nucleotides line up with TRBD2. Germline V gene data show CDR1 as DFQATT and CDR2 as SNEGSKA (reference sequence). This CDR3 is 15 amino acids long. The ends lost 6 bases at V and 1 base at J; junction bases unmatched: 6. The CDR3 loop reads CSAMVAGGSYNEQFF. CDR3 sequence (DNA): TGCAGTGCGATGGTAGCGGGAGGATCCTACAATGAGCAGTTCTTC.

This chain connects TRBV9 to TRBJ2-3; D is possibly TRBD1 or TRBD2 (6 bases each). The germline V gene has CDR1 SGDLS and CDR2 YYNGEE. The CDR3 is 16 amino acids. V gave up 3 bases and J gave up 0 bases, with 14 bases separating them. CDR3 sequence: CASSGGGGTSTDTQYF. Here the CDR3 DNA reads TGTGCCAGCAGCGGAGGGGGAGGCACTAGCACAGATACGCAGTATTTT.

This clonotype was counted a few times. The chain has TRBV15 and TRBJ2-7; 9 bases line up with TRBD2. The CDR3 length is 15 residues. V shed 1 base and J 5 bases; nucleotides not matched to a gene: 6. Germline CDR1 and CDR2: LNHNV and YYDKDF (reference sequence). CDR3 in DNA: TGTGCCACCAGCAGAGGTAGCGGGGGACCCCACGAGCAGTACTTC. This translates into CATSRGSGGPHEQYF.

The chain employs TRBV29-1 and TRBJ2-1; D gene uncertain. The CDR3 has 14 amino acids. V shed 4 bases and J shed 2 bases, with 12 bases lying between them. The V gene's germline CDR1 is SQVTM and CDR2 ANQGSEA. The CDR3 spells CSVGRRSAYNEQFF. The CDR3 DNA sequence: TGCAGCGTTGGTCGGCGAAGTGCCTACAATGAGCAGTTCTTC.

This clonotype was counted ten times or more. The CDR3 loop is CASSLAGLAGDGRGQYF. The CDR3 DNA follows: TGTGCCAGCAGCTTAGCCGGACTAGCGGGGGACGGCCGTGGGCAGTATTTT. The V call is TRBV7-2, the J call TRBJ2-3; TRBD2 agrees at 13 bases. Germline trimming cut 0 bases from V and 11 bases from J; bases unmatched to any gene: 11. CDR3 size: 17 residues. CDR1 and CDR2 from the germline V gene are SGHTA and FQGNSA.

In this sample, this clonotype turned up a few times. The chain combines TRBV11-1 with TRBJ1-2, with TRBD1 matching over 7 bases. Germline CDR1 reads SGHAT; CDR2 reads FQDESV (reference sequence). The CDR3 is made up of 13 amino acids. Trimming at V came to 5 bases and at J to 8 bases, leaving 8 bases not matched to a gene. CDR3 in DNA: TGTGCCAGCAGCCTAGGGACAGCGGTCGGCTACACCTTC. Protein product: CASSLGTAVGYTF.

The gene calls are TRBV14 and TRBJ1-1; D may be TRBD1 (5 bases). V lost 3 bases and J lost 11, with 13 bases in between. CDR3 size: 12 residues. Germline V lookup: CDR1 SGHDN, CDR2 FVKESK. For the CDR3, the DNA is TGTGCCAGCAGCCAGGTGCCGCGACAGGCTTTCTTT. This gives the protein CASSQVPRQAFF.